The entry below gives a single TCR beta chain sequence along with its context. TCRdb keeps only in-frame clones here, not all; method: immunoSEQ multiplex PCR. The repertoire includes 55,000 to 90,000 clones, 80% to 90% of them detected once, and 1.1% sits in the top ten. The data originate from a study of OX40 agonist ivuxolimab in advanced cancers. CDR1 is LGHNA and CDR2 is YNFKEQ in the germline V gene. V lost 0 bases and J 2 bases, leaving 5 bases between the germline ends. This CDR3 spans 13 amino acids. This sequence joins TRBV4-2 and TRBJ2-7, with D uncertain. This specimen was CD4+ or CD8+ T cells sorted from blood, taken in a trial of the OX40 agonist ivuxolimab. This receptor was obtained from an adult with an advanced solid tumor such as melanoma, head and neck, liver or kidney cancer. CDR3 sequence (DNA): TGTGCCAGCAGCCAAGACAAAACCTACGAGCAGTACTTC. It codes for CASSQDKTYEQYF.